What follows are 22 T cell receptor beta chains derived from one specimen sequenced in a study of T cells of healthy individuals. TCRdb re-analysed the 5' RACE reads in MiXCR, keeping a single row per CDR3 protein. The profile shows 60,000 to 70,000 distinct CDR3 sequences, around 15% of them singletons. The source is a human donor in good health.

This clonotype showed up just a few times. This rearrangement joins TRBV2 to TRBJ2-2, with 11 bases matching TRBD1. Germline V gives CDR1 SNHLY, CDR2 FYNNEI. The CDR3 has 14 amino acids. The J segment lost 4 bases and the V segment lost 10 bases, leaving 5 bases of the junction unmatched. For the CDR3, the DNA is TGTGCCACAGGACAGGGGGCAACCACCGGGGAGCTGTTTTTT. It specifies CATGQGATTGELFF. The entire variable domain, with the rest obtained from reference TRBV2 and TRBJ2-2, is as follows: EPEVTQTPSHQVTQMGQEVILRCVPISNHLYFYWYRQILGQKVEFLVSFYNNEISEKSEIFDDQFSVERPDGSNFTLKIRSTKLEDSAMYFCATGQGATTGELFFGEGSRLTVL.

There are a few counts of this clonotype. The CDR3 bases are TGCGCCAGCAGTTTTAGACAGGGGGACGATGAGCAGTTCTTC. Translating gives CASSFRQGDDEQFF. V is TRBV5-1 and J is TRBJ2-1, with 9 bases identical to TRBD1. With 5 bases clipped from V and 8 bases from J, the junction kept 8 bases outside the gene matches. The CDR3 covers 14 residues. Germline CDR1 reads SGHRS; CDR2 reads YFSETQ. Complete variable domain (other parts from reference TRBV5-1 and TRBJ2-1): KAGVTQTPRYLIKTRGQQVTLSCSPISGHRSVSWYQQTPGQGLQFLFEYFSETQRNKGNFPGRFSGRQFSNSRSEMNVSTLELGDSALYLCASSFRQGDDEQFFGPGTRLTVL.

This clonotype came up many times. CDR3 sequence: CASSPRTQGRYEQYF. The CDR3 bases are TGCGCCAGCAGCCCGCGGACGCAGGGACGGTACGAGCAGTACTTC. J is TRBJ2-7 and V is TRBV5-1; D tentatively reads TRBD1 or TRBD2 (5 bases each). Germline loops: CDR1 SGHRS, CDR2 YFSETQ. Trimming shortened V by 4 bases and J by 4 bases, and 18 bases separated the two germline ends. The CDR3 is 15 amino acids.

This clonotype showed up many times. The CDR3: CASSQVATSGRRYLNTDTQYF. The CDR3 region has the DNA TGTGCCAGCAGCCAAGTCGCGACTAGCGGGAGGAGATATCTTAACACAGATACGCAGTATTTT. This rearrangement joins TRBV3-2 to TRBJ2-3; TRBD2 is the table's D call, not checked against the DNA. TRBV3-2 constitutes a pseudogene. The CDR3 extends over 21 amino acids.

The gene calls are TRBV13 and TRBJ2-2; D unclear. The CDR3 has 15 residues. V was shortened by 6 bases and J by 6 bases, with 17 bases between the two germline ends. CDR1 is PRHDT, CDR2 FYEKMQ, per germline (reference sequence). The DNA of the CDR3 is TGTGCCAGCAGTCCAGTGCCTACTCTGGCCGGGGAGCTGTTTTTT. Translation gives CASSPVPTLAGELFF.

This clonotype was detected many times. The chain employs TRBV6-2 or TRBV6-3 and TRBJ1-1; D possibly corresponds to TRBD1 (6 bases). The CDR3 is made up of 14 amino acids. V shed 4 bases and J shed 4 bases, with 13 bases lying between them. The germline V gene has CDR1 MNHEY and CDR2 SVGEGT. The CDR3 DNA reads TGTGCCAGCAGTTTGGGGAGGGGGACCACTGAAGCTTTCTTT. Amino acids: CASSLGRGTTEAFF.

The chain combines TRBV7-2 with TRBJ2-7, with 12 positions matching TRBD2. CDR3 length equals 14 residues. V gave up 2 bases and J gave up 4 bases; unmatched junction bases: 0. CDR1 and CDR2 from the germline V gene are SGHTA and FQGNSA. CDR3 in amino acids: CASSLTSGGYEQYF. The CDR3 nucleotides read TGTGCCAGCAGCTTAACTAGCGGGGGGTACGAGCAGTACTTC.

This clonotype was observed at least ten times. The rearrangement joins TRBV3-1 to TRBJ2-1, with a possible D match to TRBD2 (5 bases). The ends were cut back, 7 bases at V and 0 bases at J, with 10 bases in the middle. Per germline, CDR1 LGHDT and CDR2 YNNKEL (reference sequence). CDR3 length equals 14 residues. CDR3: CASKKGSSYNEQFF. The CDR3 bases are TGTGCCAGCAAGAAAGGGAGCTCCTACAATGAGCAGTTCTTC.

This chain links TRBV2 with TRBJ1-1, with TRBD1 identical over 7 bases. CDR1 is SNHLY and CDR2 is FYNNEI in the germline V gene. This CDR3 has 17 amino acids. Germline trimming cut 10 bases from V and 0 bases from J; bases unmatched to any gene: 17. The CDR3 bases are TGTGCCACTCCAAGGGGGGGGGGACAGATCATGAACACTGAAGCTTTCTTT. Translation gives CATPRGGGQIMNTEAFF.

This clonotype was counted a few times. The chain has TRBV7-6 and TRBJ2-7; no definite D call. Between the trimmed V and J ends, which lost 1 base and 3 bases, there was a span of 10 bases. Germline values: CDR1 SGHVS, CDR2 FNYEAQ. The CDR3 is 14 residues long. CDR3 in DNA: TGTGCCAGCAGCTTAGATGGTATGAACTACGAGCAGTACTTC. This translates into CASSLDGMNYEQYF.

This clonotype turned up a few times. CDR3 in DNA: TGCGCCAGCAGCTTTGGGGGCTACAATGAGCAGTTCTTC. Amino acids: CASSFGGYNEQFF. The rearrangement uses TRBV5-1 and TRBJ2-1; possibly TRBD1 or TRBD2 for D (5 bases each). Trimming stripped 2 bases from V and 3 bases from J, with 6 bases between. The CDR3 has 13 amino acids. Germline values: CDR1 SGHRS, CDR2 YFSETQ.

The CDR3 coding sequence is TGCGCCAGCAGCTTGCTCGGGGCGGGGGATTCAGATACGCAGTATTTT. Translating gives CASSLLGAGDSDTQYF. The V call is TRBV5-1, the J call TRBJ2-3; TRBD2 matches at 7 bases. Germline V lookup: CDR1 SGHRS, CDR2 YFSETQ. The CDR3 consists of 16 residues. J gave up 4 bases and V 1 base, and 9 bases lay outside the gene matches.

CDR3 region: CASSLGPGVDEQYF. CDR3 nucleotide sequence: TGTGCCAGCAGCTTAGGTCCGGGGGTCGACGAGCAGTACTTC. The rearrangement joins TRBV7-3 to TRBJ2-7, with D possibly being TRBD2 (6 bases). CDR3 length equals 14 residues. V was shortened by 2 bases and J by 5 bases, with 13 bases between the two germline ends. Germline V gene data show CDR1 as SGHTA and CDR2 as FQGTGA. The full variable domain, its missing parts supplied by reference TRBV7-3 and TRBJ2-7, is GAGVSQTPSNKVTEKGKYVELRCDPISGHTALYWYRQSLGQGPEFLIYFQGTGAADDSGLPNDRFFAVRPEGSVSTLKIQRTERGDSAVYLCASSLGPGVDEQYFGPGTRLTVT.

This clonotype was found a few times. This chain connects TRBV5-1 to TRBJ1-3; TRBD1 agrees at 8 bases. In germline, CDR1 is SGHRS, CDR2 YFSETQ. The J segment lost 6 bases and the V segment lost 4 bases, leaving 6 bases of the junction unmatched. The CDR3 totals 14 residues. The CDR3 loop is CASSPRQGANTIYF. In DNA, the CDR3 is TGCGCCAGCAGCCCCCGGCAGGGGGCAAACACCATATATTTT.

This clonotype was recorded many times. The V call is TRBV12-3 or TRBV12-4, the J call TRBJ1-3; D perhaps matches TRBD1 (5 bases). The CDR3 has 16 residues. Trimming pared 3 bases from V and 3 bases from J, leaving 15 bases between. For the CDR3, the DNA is TGTGCCAGCAGTTTTTTTTCAGGGATAGGTGGAAACACCATATATTTT. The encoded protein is CASSFFSGIGGNTIYF.

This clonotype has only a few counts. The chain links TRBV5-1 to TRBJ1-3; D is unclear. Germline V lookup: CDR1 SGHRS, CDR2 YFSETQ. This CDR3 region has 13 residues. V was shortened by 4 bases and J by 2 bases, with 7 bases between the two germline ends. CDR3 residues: CASSEPTGNTIYF. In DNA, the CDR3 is TGCGCCAGCAGCGAACCGACTGGAAACACCATATATTTT.

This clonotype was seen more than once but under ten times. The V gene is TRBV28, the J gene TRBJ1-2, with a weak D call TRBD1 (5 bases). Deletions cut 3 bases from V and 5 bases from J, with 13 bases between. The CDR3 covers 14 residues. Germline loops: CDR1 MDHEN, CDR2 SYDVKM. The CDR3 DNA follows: TGTGCCAGCAGTTTGGATGAGGGGCTTTATGGCTACACCTTC. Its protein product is CASSLDEGLYGYTF.

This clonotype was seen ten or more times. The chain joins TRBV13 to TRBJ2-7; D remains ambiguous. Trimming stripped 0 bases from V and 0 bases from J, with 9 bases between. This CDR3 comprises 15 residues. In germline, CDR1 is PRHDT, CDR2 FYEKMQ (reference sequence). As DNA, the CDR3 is TGTGCCAGCAGCTTAGGGGCAGTCCACTCCTACGAGCAGTACTTC. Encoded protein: CASSLGAVHSYEQYF.

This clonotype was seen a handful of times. The chain's CDR3 is CSAVGGGYEQYF. In DNA form, the CDR3 reads TGCAGTGCTGTAGGGGGGGGCTACGAGCAGTACTTC. V is TRBV20-1 and J is TRBJ2-7, with a weak D call TRBD2 (7 bases). The CDR3 is 12 residues long. Trimming took off 5 bases at V and 3 bases at J, with 11 bases between the two ends. Germline CDR1 reads DFQATT; CDR2 reads SNEGSKA (reference sequence).

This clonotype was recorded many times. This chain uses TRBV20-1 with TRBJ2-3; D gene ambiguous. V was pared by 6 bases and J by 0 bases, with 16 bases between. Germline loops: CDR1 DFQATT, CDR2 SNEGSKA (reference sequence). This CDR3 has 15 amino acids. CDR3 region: CSASGQSESTDTQYF. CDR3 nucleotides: TGCAGTGCCAGTGGCCAATCCGAAAGCACAGATACGCAGTATTTT.

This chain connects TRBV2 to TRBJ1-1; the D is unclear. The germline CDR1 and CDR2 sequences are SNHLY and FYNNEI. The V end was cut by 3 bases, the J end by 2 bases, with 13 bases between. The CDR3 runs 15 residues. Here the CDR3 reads CASSEFSGVNTEAFF. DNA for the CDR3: TGTGCCAGCAGTGAGTTCAGCGGCGTTAACACTGAAGCTTTCTTT.

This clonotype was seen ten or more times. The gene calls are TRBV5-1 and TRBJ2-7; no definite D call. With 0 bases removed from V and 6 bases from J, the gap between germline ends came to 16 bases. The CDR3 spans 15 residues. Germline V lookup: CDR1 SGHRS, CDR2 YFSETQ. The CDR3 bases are TGCGCCAGCAGCTTGGCCGCCTCCTCATTCCTCGAGCAGTACTTC. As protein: CASSLAASSFLEQYF.